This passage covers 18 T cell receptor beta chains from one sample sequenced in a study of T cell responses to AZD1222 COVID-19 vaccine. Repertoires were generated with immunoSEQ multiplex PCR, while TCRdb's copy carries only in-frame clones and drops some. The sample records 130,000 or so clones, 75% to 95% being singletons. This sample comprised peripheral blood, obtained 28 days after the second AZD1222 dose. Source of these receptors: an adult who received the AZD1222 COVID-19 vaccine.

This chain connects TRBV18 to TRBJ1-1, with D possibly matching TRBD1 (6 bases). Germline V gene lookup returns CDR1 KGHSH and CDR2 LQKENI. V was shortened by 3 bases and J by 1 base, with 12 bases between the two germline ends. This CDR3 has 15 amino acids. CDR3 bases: TGTGCCAGCTCACCCACACAGGGCGCGAACACTGAAGCTTTCTTT. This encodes CASSPTQGANTEAFF.

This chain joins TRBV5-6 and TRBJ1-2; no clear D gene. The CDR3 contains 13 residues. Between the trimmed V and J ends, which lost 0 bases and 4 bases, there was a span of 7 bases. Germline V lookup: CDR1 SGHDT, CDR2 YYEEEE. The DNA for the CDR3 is TGTGCCAGCAGCTTGGTGGCAGTCTATGGCTACACCTTC. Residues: CASSLVAVYGYTF.

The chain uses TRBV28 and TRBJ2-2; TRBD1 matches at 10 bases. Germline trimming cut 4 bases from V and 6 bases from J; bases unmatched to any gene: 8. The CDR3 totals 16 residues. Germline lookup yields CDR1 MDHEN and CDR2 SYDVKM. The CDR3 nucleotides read TGTGCCAGCAGTTCCCCTCCGGGACAGGGGTCCGGGGAGCTGTTTTTT. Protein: CASSSPPGQGSGELFF.

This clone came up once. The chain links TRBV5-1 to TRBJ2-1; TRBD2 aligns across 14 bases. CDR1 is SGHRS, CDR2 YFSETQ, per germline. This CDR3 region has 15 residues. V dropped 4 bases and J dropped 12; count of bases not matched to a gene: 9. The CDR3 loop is CASSPGLAGEDRQFF. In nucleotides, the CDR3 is TGCGCCAGCAGCCCGGGACTAGCGGGGGAGGATAGGCAGTTCTTC.

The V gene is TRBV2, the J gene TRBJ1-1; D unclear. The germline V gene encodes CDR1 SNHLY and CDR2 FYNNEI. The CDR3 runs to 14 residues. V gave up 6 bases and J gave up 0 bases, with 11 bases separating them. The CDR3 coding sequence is TGTGCCAGCAGGGGGTCGACAATGAACACTGAAGCTTTCTTT. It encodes CASRGSTMNTEAFF. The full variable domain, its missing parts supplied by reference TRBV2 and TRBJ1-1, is EPEVTQTPSHQVTQMGQEVILRCVPISNHLYFYWYRQILGQKVEFLVSFYNNEISEKSEIFDDQFSVERPDGSNFTLKIRSTKLEDSAMYFCASRGSTMNTEAFFGQGTRLTVV.

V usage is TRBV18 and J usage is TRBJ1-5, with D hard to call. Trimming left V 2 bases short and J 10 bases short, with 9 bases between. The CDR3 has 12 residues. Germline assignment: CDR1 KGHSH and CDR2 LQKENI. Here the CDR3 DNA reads TGTGCCAGCTCACCATACACCGGCCCCCAGCATTTT. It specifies CASSPYTGPQHF.

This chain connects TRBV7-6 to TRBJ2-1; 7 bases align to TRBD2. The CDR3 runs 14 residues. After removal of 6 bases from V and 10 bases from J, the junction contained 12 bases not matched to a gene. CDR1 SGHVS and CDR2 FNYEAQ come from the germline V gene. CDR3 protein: CASSQRPGGREQFF. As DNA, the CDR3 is TGTGCCAGCAGTCAACGACCGGGCGGGAGAGAGCAGTTCTTC.

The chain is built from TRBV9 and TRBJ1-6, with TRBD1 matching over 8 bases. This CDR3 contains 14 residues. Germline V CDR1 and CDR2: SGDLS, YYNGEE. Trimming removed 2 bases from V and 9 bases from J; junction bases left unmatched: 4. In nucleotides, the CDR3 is TGTGCCAGCAGCGTGACAGGGGTAGGTTCACCCCTCCACTTT. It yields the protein CASSVTGVGSPLHF.

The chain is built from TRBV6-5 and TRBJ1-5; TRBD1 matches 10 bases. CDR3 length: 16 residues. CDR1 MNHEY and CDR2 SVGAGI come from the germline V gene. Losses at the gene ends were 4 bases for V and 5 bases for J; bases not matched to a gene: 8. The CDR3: CASSSQRQGADQPQHF. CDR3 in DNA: TGTGCCAGCAGTTCCCAACGACAGGGGGCGGATCAGCCCCAGCATTTT.

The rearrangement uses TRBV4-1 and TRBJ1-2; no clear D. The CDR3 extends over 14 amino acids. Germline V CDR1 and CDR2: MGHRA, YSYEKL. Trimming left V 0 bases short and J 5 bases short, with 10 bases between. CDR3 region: CASSQDPQQYGYTF. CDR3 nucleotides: TGCGCCAGCAGCCAAGACCCCCAGCAATATGGCTACACCTTC.

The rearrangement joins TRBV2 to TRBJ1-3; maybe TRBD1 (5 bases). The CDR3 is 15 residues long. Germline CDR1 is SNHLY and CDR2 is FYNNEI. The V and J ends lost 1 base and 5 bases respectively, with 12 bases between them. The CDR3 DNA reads TGTGCCAGCAGTGAAGTAGTCAGGGCCCGAAACACCATATATTTT. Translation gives CASSEVVRARNTIYF.

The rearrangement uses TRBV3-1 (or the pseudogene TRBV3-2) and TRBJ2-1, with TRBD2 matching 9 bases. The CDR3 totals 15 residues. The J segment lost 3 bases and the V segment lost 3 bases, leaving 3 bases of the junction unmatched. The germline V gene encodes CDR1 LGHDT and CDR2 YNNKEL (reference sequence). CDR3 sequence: CASSQRAGGYNEQFF. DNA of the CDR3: TGTGCCAGCAGCCAGAGAGCGGGGGGCTACAATGAGCAGTTCTTC.

The CDR3 DNA follows: TGTGCCAGCAGCCCGAGCCGCGGGAGTAACACCGGGGAGCTGTTTTTT. Protein: CASSPSRGSNTGELFF. V and J are TRBV3-1 (or the pseudogene TRBV3-2) and TRBJ2-2, with 7 bases fitting TRBD2. CDR1 and CDR2 (germline): LGHDT, YNNKEL (reference sequence). The V and J ends lost 4 bases and 2 bases, in that order; junction bases with no gene match: 7. CDR3 size: 16 residues.

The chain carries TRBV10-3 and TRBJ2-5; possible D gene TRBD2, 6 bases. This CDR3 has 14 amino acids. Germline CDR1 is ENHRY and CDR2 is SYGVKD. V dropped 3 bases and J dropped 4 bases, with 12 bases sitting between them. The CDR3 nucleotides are TGTGCCATCAGTGATGGGCTAGCGTCAGAGACCCAGTACTTC. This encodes CAISDGLASETQYF.

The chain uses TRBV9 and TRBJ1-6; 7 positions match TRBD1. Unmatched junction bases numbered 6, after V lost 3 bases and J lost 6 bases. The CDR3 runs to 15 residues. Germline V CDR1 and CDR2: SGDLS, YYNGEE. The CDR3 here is CASSEWGQSNSPLHF. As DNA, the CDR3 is TGTGCCAGCAGCGAGTGGGGACAGTCTAATTCACCCCTCCACTTT.

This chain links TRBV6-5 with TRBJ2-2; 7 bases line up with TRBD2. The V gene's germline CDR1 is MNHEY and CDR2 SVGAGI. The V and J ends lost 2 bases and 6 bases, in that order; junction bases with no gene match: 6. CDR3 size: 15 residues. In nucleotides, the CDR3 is TGTGCCAGCAGTTACGGCGGGAGTTTCCCCGGGGAGCTGTTTTTT. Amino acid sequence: CASSYGGSFPGELFF.

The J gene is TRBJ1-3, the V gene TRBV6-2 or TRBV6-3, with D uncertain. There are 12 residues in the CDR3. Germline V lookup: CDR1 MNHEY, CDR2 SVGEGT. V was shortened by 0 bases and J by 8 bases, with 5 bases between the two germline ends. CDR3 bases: TGTGCCAGCAGTTACTCGAAGGACACCATATATTTT. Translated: CASSYSKDTIYF.

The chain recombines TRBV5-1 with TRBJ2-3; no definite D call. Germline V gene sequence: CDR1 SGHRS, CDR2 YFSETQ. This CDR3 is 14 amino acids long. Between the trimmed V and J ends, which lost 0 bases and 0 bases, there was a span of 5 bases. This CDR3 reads CASSLDVSTDTQYF. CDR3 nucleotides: TGCGCCAGCAGCTTGGACGTAAGCACAGATACGCAGTATTTT.